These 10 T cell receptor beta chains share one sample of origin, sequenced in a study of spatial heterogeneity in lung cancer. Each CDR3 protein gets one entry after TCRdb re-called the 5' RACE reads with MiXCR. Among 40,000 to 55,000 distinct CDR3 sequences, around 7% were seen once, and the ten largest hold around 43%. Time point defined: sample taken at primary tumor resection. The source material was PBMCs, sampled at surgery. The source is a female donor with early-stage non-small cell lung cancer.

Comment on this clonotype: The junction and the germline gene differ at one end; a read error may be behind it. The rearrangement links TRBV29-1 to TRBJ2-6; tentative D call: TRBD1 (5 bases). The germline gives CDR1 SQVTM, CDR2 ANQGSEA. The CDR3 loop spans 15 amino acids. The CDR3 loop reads CSAEDLGAGANVLTF. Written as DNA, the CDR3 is TGCAGCGCTGAAGATTTAGGGGCTGGGGCCAACGTCCTGACTTTC.

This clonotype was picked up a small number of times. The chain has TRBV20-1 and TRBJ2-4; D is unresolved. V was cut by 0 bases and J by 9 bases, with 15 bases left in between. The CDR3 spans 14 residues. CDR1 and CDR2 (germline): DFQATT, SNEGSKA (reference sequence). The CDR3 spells CSARDVRVAGIQYF. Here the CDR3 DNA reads TGCAGTGCTAGAGATGTAAGGGTGGCCGGCATTCAGTACTTC.

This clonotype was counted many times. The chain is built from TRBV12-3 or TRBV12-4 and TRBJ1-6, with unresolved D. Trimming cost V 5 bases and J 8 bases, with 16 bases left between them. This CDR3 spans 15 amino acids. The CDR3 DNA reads TGTGCCAGCAGTCTAGACCTGCTCTACGATTCACCCCTCCACTTT. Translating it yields CASSLDLLYDSPLHF.

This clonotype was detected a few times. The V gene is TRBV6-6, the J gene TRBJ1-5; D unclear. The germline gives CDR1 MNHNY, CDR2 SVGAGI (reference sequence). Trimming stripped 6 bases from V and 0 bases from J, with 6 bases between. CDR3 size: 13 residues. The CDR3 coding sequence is TGTGCCAGCAGGAATCCTAGCAATCAGCCCCAGCATTTT. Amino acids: CASRNPSNQPQHF.

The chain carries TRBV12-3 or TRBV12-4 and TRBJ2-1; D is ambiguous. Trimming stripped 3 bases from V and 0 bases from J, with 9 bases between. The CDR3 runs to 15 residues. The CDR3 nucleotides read TGTGCCAGCAGTTTGGCACGGGTCTCCTACAATGAGCAGTTCTTC. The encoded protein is CASSLARVSYNEQFF.

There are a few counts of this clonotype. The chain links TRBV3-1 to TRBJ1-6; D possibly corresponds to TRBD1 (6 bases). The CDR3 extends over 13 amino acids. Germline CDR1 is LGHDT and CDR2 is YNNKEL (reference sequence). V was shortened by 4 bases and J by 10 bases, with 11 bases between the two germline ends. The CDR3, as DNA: TGTGCCAGCAGCCGCGGGACAAGATCACCCCTCCACTTT. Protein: CASSRGTRSPLHF.

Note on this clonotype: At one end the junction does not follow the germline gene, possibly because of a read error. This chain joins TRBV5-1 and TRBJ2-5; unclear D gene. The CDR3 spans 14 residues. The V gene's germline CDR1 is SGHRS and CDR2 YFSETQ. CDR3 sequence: CASSLSQNQETQYF. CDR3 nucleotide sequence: TGCGCCAGCAGCTTGTCTCAGAACCAGGAGACCCAGTACTTC.

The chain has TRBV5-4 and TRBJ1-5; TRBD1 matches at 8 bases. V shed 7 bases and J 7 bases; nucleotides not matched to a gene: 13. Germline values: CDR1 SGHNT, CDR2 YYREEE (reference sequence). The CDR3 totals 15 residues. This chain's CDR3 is CASPSRDRPRQPQHF. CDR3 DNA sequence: TGTGCCAGCCCGAGCCGGGACAGGCCGCGCCAGCCCCAGCATTTT.

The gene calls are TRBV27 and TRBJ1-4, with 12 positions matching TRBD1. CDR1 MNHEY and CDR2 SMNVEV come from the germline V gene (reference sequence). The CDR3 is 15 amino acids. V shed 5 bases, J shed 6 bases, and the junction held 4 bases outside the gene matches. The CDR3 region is CASSPGTGGYEKLFF. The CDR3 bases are TGTGCCAGCAGTCCAGGGACAGGGGGCTATGAAAAACTGTTTTTT. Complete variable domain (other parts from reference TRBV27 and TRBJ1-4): EAQVTQNPRYLITVTGKKLTVTCSQNMNHEYMSWYRQDPGLGLRQIYYSMNVEVTDKGDVPEGYKVSRKEKRNFPLILESPSPNQTSLYFCASSPGTGGYEKLFFGSGTQLSVL.

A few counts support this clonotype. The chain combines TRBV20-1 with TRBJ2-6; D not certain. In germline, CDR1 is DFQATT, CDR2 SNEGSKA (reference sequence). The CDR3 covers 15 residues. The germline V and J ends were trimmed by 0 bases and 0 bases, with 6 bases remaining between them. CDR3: CSAREESSGANVLTF. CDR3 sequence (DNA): TGCAGTGCTAGAGAAGAGAGCTCTGGGGCCAACGTCCTGACTTTC.